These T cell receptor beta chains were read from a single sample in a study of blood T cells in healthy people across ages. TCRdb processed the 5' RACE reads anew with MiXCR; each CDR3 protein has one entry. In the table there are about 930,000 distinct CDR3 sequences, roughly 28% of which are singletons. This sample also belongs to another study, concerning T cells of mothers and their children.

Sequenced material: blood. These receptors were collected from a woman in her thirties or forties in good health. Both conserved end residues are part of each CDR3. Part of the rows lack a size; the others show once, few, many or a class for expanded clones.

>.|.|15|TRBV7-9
CASNHETGTRETQYF
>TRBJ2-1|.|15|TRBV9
CASSVAPSGPNEQFF
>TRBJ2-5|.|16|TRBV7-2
CASSLASGGATETQYF
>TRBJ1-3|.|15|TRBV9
CASSVGPPEGNTIYF
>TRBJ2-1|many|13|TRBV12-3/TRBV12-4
CAAPVSSYNEQFF
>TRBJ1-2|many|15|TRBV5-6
CASRVRGQRNYGYTF
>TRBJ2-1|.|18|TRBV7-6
CASSSRAQWASGNNEQFF
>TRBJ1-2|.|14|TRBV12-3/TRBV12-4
CASSPQGGNYGHTF
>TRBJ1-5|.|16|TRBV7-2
CASSLAPRTGDQPQHF
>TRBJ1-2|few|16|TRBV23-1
CASSQPTGGHNYGYTF
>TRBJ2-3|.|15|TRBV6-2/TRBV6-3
CASSSRGVYTDTQYF
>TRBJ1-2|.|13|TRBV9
CASSVASGNGYTF
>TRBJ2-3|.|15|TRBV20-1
CSATNGLAGVNTQYF
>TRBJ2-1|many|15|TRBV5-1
CASSSASGSYNEQFF
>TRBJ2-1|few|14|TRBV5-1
CASSLDGRRNEQFF
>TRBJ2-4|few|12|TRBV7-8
CASSLERGGKYF
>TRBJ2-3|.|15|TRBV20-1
CSASRSGAGTDTQYF
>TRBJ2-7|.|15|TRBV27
CASSSGSVTSYEQYF
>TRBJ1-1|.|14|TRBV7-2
CASSPGHWTTEAFF
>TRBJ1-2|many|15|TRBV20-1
CSASGWDRGTGGYTF
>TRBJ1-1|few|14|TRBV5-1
CASSPGDLGTEAFF
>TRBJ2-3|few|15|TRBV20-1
CSARRTGGFTDTQYF
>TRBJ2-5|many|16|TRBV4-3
CASSQGEAGGWETQYF
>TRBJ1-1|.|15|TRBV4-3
CASSHGTASNTEAFF
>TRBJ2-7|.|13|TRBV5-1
CASSLTGAEEQYF
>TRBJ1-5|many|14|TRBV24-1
CATSDWTGEEPQHF
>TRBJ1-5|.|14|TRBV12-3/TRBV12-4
CAKSREAGNQPQHF
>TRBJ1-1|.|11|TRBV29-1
CSVAPIPEAFF
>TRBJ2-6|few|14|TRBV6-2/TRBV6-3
CANSLISGANVLTF
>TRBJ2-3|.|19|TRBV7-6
CASSTRTSGGEVYADTQYF
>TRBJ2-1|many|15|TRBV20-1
CSASRPAGVYNEQFF
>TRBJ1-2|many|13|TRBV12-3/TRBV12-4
CASSSGQGQGYTF
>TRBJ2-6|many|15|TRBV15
CATSRDSTGANVLTF
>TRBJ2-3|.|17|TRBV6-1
CASTRTSGGAKVDTQYF
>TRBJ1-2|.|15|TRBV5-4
CASSKMTGQNYGYTF
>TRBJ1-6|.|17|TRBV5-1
CASSFSGQGGSNSPLHF
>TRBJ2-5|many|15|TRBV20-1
CSARPGPESQETQYF
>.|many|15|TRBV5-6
CASSPPTGGGGEQYF
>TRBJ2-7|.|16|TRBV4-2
CASSQDLAGGHNEQYF
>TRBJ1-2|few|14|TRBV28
CASSLSAKYYGYTF